This entry lists 23 T cell receptor beta chains sequenced from one sample in a study of cytomegalovirus exposure and HLA in healthy donors. This PCR relied on a set of 60 Vbeta primers and 13 Jbeta primers. Libraries were prepared by immunoSEQ multiplex PCR; TCRdb keeps only in-frame clonotypes and omits some of them. Among 100,000 or so clones listed, around 62% were seen once. Specimen: PBMCs. The source of these receptors is a man aged 30-40 years in good health and CMV-seropositive.

The genes are TRBV10-1 and TRBJ1-2; the match to TRBD1 covers 7 bases. The CDR3 spans 15 residues. V trimming: 7 bases; J trimming: 0 bases; junction bases outside the gene matches: 8. Germline V lookup: CDR1 WNHNN, CDR2 SYGVQD (reference sequence). This chain's CDR3 is CASNLGQLANYGYTF. CDR3 bases: TGCGCCAGCAACTTGGGACAGCTAGCTAACTATGGCTACACCTTC.

The chain carries TRBV9 and TRBJ2-2; tentative D call: TRBD1 (5 bases). The CDR3 has 17 amino acids. Trimming cost V 1 base and J 0 bases, with 13 bases left between them. Looked up from germline, CDR1 is SGDLS and CDR2 is YYNGEE. CDR3 DNA sequence: TGTGCCAGCAGCGTAAATCCGTTACAGGCGAACACCGGGGAGCTGTTTTTT. The encoded protein is CASSVNPLQANTGELFF.

The J gene is TRBJ2-1, the V gene TRBV18, with D unclear. In germline, CDR1 is KGHSH, CDR2 LQKENI. There are 15 residues in the CDR3. The V end lost 3 bases, the J end lost 4 bases, and 13 bases lay between the germline ends. CDR3 DNA: TGTGCCAGCTCACCCCTAGAGAGAGTTTACAATGAGCAGTTCTTC. Its protein is CASSPLERVYNEQFF.

In nucleotides, the CDR3 is TGCGCCAGCAGCCTTCAGACAGGGGGTTATGGCTACACCTTC. Translated: CASSLQTGGYGYTF. The genes are TRBV5-1 and TRBJ1-2, with 9 bases identical to TRBD1. J was trimmed by 5 bases and V by 4 bases; bases with no gene match: 6. The CDR3 sequence is 14 residues long. The V gene's germline CDR1 is SGHRS and CDR2 YFSETQ.

The chain links TRBV5-1 to TRBJ2-7; D gene uncertain. This CDR3 has 13 amino acids. CDR1 and CDR2 (germline): SGHRS, YFSETQ. Trimming left V 0 bases short and J 2 bases short, with 6 bases between. The DNA for the CDR3 is TGCGCCAGCAGCTTGGCACAGACCTACGAGCAGTACTTC. Translation: CASSLAQTYEQYF.

The V gene is TRBV4-2, the J gene TRBJ1-2, with D hard to call. Deletions cut 0 bases from V and 4 bases from J, with 12 bases between. The CDR3 extends over 15 amino acids. CDR1 LGHNA and CDR2 YNFKEQ come from the germline V gene. The CDR3 DNA is TGTGCCAGCAGCCAAGATCGAGGCGGATTCTATGGCTACACCTTC. Translated, it gives CASSQDRGGFYGYTF.

This clone was recorded a few times. This sequence joins TRBV5-6 and TRBJ2-5; TRBD1 is a possible D gene (6 bases). Germline-derived CDR1 and CDR2 are SGHDT and YYEEEE. The CDR3 spans 15 residues. V was clipped by 4 bases and J by 3 bases, with 16 bases between them. CDR3 sequence reads: CASSTGNRAEETQYF. The CDR3 nucleotides read TGTGCCAGCAGCACCGGTAACAGGGCCGAAGAGACCCAGTACTTC.

The rearrangement links TRBV19 to TRBJ1-4, with 7 nucleotides matching TRBD1. The CDR3 is 14 amino acids. Unmatched junction bases numbered 7, after V lost 5 bases and J lost 7 bases. Germline CDR1 LNHDA, CDR2 SQIVND (reference sequence). This CDR3 is CASSYDRASEKLFF. For the CDR3, the DNA is TGTGCCAGTAGTTACGACAGGGCGAGTGAAAAACTGTTTTTT.

The rearrangement uses TRBV11-2 and TRBJ2-3; 13 nucleotides align to TRBD2. This CDR3 spans 16 amino acids. From germline, CDR1 is SGHAT and CDR2 FQNNGV. V shed 5 bases and J 7 bases; nucleotides not matched to a gene: 9. This chain's CDR3 is CASSRQLAGGQNTQYF. The CDR3 DNA reads as TGTGCCAGCAGCCGACAACTAGCGGGGGGGCAAAATACGCAGTATTTT.

DNA of the CDR3: TGTGCCAGCAGTCCCGGAGGGGTGGGACGCTACGAGCAGTACTTC. Amino acids: CASSPGGVGRYEQYF. The J gene is TRBJ2-7, the V gene TRBV28, with a weak D call TRBD2 (6 bases). Germline V gene sequence: CDR1 MDHEN, CDR2 SYDVKM. V was cut by 5 bases and J by 3 bases, with 17 bases left in between. The CDR3 has 15 residues.

To note about this clone: The sample holds other DNA sequences that translate to the same CDR3. This rearrangement joins TRBV5-1 to TRBJ2-5, with D possibly being TRBD2 (6 bases). There are 15 residues in the CDR3. The germline V and J ends were trimmed by 3 bases and 3 bases, with 15 bases remaining between them. CDR1 SGHRS and CDR2 YFSETQ come from the germline V gene. CDR3 sequence: CASSSLGSGEETQYF. The CDR3 DNA reads as TGCGCCAGCAGCTCCCTGGGTAGCGGAGAAGAGACCCAGTACTTC.

Judged by abundance, this clone is medium-sized. V and J are TRBV4-1 and TRBJ2-5; 8 bases fit TRBD2. The germline CDR1 and CDR2 sequences are MGHRA and YSYEKL. The V segment lost 1 base and the J segment 5 bases; nucleotides outside the gene matches: 3. The CDR3 consists of 14 residues. The CDR3 loop is CASSQVREGETQYF. The DNA of the CDR3 is TGCGCCAGCAGCCAAGTCCGGGAGGGGGAGACCCAGTACTTC.

The rearrangement links TRBV6-6 to TRBJ2-1; D gene unclear. The CDR3 sequence is 11 residues long. Germline V gene data show CDR1 as MNHNY and CDR2 as SVGAGI (reference sequence). V shed 2 bases and J shed 7 bases, with 3 bases lying between them. CDR3 coding DNA: TGTGCCAGCAGTTACCCAAATGAGCAGTTCTTC. Translated, it gives CASSYPNEQFF.

The V and J genes are TRBV5-1 and TRBJ2-5, with D possibly matching TRBD1 (6 bases). Between the trimmed V and J ends, which lost 4 bases and 3 bases, there was a span of 13 bases. Germline values: CDR1 SGHRS, CDR2 YFSETQ. This CDR3 is built from 14 residues. For the CDR3, the DNA is TGCGCCAGCAGCAAAGGACAGCAAAAAGAGACCCAGTACTTC. It is translated as CASSKGQQKETQYF.

The rearrangement joins TRBV6-5 to TRBJ1-4, with D perhaps TRBD1 (5 bases). Germline CDR1 and CDR2: MNHEY and SVGAGI. The V and J ends lost 3 bases and 16 bases respectively, with 18 bases between them. CDR3 length: 13 residues. The CDR3 coding sequence is TGTGCCAGCAGTTATGATCAGGGTCCCGTTTGGTTTTTT. Its protein is CASSYDQGPVWFF.

J is TRBJ2-4 and V is TRBV10-3; 9 nucleotides agree with TRBD2. The CDR3 sequence is 14 residues long. Trimming cost V 0 bases and J 14 bases; bases outside gene matches: 8. Germline CDR1 is ENHRY and CDR2 is SYGVKD. CDR3 bases: TGTGCCATCAGTGAGTCGGTTAGCGGGGGTGATAAGTACTTC. Protein sequence: CAISESVSGGDKYF.

The chain uses TRBV5-1 and TRBJ1-1; 7 positions agree with TRBD1. The CDR3 length is 15 residues. From germline, CDR1 is SGHRS and CDR2 YFSETQ. V lost 4 bases and J lost 2; bases outside the gene matches: 8. The CDR3 nucleotides read TGCGCCAGCAGCCCGGGAGGGGGCGATAACACTGAAGCTTTCTTT. Amino acids: CASSPGGGDNTEAFF.

This clone was counted a few times. The chain joins TRBV7-9 to TRBJ1-3, with TRBD1 matching 7 bases. The CDR3 runs to 14 residues. J lost 2 bases, V lost 2 bases, and 0 bases had no gene match. Germline V gene lookup returns CDR1 SEHNR and CDR2 FQNEAQ (reference sequence). CDR3 protein: CASSLTGAGNTIYF. The CDR3, as DNA: TGTGCCAGCAGCTTAACAGGGGCTGGAAACACCATATATTTT.

The genes are TRBV21-1 and TRBJ2-7; the table calls TRBD2, which could not be checked here. TRBV21-1 is recorded as a pseudogene. The CDR3 covers 14 residues. CDR3 region: CASSLPGTAFEQYF. The CDR3 nucleotides are TGTGCCAGCAGCCTCCCCGGGACTGCCTTCGAGCAGTACTTC.

In its sample, this clone was seen once. The gene calls are TRBV11-3 and TRBJ1-1, with TRBD1 matching 7 bases. V gave up 1 base and J gave up 0 bases; unmatched junction bases: 5. Germline V lookup: CDR1 SGHNT, CDR2 YENEEA. The length of the CDR3 is 16 residues. CDR3 region: CASSLGDSWLNTEAFF. CDR3 nucleotide sequence: TGTGCCAGCAGCTTAGGGGACAGTTGGTTGAACACTGAAGCTTTCTTT.

This clone was detected a few times. The J gene is TRBJ1-1, the V gene TRBV4-1, with D hard to call. The ends were cut back, 1 base at V and 5 bases at J, with 11 bases in the middle. CDR1 and CDR2 (germline): MGHRA, YSYEKL. There are 14 residues in the CDR3. The CDR3 DNA is TGCGCCAGCAGCCAAGTTGCGACGCGGACTGAAGCTTTCTTT. The encoded protein is CASSQVATRTEAFF.

This clone turned up a few times. V and J are TRBV18 and TRBJ2-3, with a tentative D call TRBD1 (6 bases). Germline assignment: CDR1 KGHSH and CDR2 LQKENI. The CDR3 is 14 residues long. Trimming pared 3 bases from V and 4 bases from J, leaving 11 bases between. The CDR3 loop reads CASSPQGLADTQYF. The CDR3 DNA sequence: TGTGCCAGCTCACCTCAGGGGTTAGCAGATACGCAGTATTTT.

This chain links TRBV19 with TRBJ2-5, with 7 bases fitting TRBD2. Per the germline V gene, CDR1 is LNHDA and CDR2 is SQIVND (reference sequence). This CDR3 region has 13 residues. The ends lost 8 bases at V and 0 bases at J; junction bases unmatched: 3. This CDR3 is CASGDYNQETQYF. CDR3 in DNA: TGTGCCAGTGGGGACTACAACCAAGAGACCCAGTACTTC.